This T cell receptor beta chain came from a study of blood T cell repertoires in COVID-19. Turning to the study itself: Both acute and convalescent COVID-19 samples were obtained from the United States, Italy and Spain. T cells, B-cell-depleted T cells, or PBMCs supplied cDNA or gDNA.

This CDR3 is built from 16 residues. CDR1 and CDR2 from the germline V gene are GTSNPN and SVGIG (reference sequence). V dropped 3 bases and J dropped 0; count of bases not matched to a gene: 5. In the study's own analysis: For nucleated cells, counts were estimated from reference gene primer amplification. Assay used: immunoSEQ multiplex PCR; TCRdb lists only in-frame clones, some missing. That table supplies the V and J calls and clone size; D and trimming were determined from the DNA. The sample lists about 120,000 clones, about 85% seen once, with less than 3.5% in the top ten. The material sequenced was peripheral blood. The receptor comes from a man in his forties with acute or convalescent COVID-19. This chain uses TRBV30 with TRBJ1-4; TRBD1 matches at 9 bases. DNA of the CDR3: TGTGCCTGGAGGTGGACAGGGGAGGCAACTAATGAAAAACTGTTTTTT. It translates to CAWRWTGEATNEKLFF. Together with reference TRBV30 and TRBJ1-4, the CDR3 gives the full variable domain: SQTIHQWPATLVQPVGSPLSLECTVEGTSNPNLYWYRQAAGRGLQLLFYSVGIGQISSEVPQNLSASRPQDRQFILSSKKLLLSDSGFYLCAWRWTGEATNEKLFFGSGTQLSVL.